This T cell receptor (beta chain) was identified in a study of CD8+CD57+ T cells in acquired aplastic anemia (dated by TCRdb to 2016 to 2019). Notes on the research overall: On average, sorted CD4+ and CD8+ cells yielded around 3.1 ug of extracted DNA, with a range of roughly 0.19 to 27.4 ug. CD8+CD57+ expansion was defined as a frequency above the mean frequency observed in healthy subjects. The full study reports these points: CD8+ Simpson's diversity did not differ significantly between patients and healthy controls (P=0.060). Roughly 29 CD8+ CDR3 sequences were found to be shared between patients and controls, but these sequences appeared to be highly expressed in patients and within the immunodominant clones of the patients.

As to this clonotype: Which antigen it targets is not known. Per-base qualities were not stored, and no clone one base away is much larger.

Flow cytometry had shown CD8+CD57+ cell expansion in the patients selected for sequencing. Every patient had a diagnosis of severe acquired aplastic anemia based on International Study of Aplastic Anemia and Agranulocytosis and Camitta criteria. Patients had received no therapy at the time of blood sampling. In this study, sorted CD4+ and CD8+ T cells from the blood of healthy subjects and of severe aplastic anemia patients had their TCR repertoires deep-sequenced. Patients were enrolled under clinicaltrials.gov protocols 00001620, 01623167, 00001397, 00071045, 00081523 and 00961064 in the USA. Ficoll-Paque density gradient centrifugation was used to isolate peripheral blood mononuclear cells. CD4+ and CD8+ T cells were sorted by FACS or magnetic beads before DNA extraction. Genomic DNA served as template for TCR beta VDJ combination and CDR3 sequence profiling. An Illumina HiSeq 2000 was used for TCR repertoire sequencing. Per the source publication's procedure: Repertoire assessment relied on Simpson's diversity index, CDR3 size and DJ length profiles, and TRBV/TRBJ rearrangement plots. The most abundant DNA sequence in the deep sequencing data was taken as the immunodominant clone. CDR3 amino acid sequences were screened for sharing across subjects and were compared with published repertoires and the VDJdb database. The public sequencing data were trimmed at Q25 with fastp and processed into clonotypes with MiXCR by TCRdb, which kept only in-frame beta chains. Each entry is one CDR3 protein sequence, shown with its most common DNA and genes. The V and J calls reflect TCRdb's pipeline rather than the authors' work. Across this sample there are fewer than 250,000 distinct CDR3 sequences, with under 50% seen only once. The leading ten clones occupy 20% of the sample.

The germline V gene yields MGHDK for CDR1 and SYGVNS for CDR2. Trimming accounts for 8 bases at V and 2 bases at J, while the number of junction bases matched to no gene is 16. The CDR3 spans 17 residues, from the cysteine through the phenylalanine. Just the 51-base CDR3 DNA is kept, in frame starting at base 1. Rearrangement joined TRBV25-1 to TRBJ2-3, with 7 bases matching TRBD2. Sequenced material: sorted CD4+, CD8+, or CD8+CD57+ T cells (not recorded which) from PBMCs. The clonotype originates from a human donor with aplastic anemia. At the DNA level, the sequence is TGTGCCAGCTCACCTACCGGGACTACCCCGACCACAGATACGCAGTATTTT. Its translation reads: CASSPTGTTPTTDTQYF.